This paragraph covers one T cell receptor beta chain sequence. The specificity of this receptor is unknown. Per-nucleotide qualities are absent, and no much larger clonotype sits a single base away. The data are from a study of cytomegalovirus exposure and HLA in healthy donors (dated by TCRdb to 2016 to 2017). Describing the broader study: In an earlier analysis of under 750 of the donors, approximately 260 Gb of sequence data and 90 million to 120 million unique TCR beta sequences from about 179 million T cells were reported. An early release that covered fewer than 800 HLA-typed donors contained approximately 300 gigabases of sequencing data and tens of millions of unique TCR sequences. Of the 350 to 450 genotyped donors, approximately 83% fell in the genetic ancestry cluster associated with self-reported Caucasian donors. The study aimed to test whether cataloging public T cell receptors could reveal signatures of past pathogen exposure. Using immunosequencing, the study profiled T cell repertoires from 500 to 800 subjects and related those repertoires to cytomegalovirus serostatus. Besides the first cohort of approximately 710 subjects, a separate validation cohort made up of 120 different subjects was used. High-throughput TCR immunosequencing, statistical association of individual TCRs with disease status, and machine learning were combined to predict cytomegalovirus infection status. A later analysis re-analyzed previously published TCR beta repertoires from 666 donors and added high-resolution HLA genotyping to study TCR occurrence patterns. Rather than drawing on any new phenotypic data, the later analysis identified candidate immune exposures from TCR beta sequences and the way those sequences occurred across donors. An earlier analysis of roughly 580 of the donors used high-throughput TCR beta sequencing to judge whether each TCR beta V gene segment behaved as functional or pseudogenic. Donor age, sex, ethnicity and CMV serostatus were collected together with the repertoire data. A later genetic analysis took genome-wide SNP genotypes for about three fifths of the 666 donors and used that subset as a discovery cohort. Every discovery cohort repertoire had been produced on one sequencing platform. Both class I and class II loci were covered by HLA typing, at four-digit resolution. The number of donors typed differed by locus, with about 620-630 for A, B, C, DRB1 and DQB1, more than 500 for DQA1, 606 for DPA1, and 400 to 490 for DPB1. Roughly five DR-DQ haplotypes were treated as single units for association and clustering because of strong linkage in the cohort. On average, roughly 240,000 unique TCR beta nucleotide sequences were sequenced per donor among some 430 genotyped donors of the cohort, with roughly 19% of those sequences being non-productive. The paper's findings and limits, for the study overall: A group of highly shared sequence variants was considered likely to be a technical artifact of the sequencing pipeline. The earlier analysis of approximately 560 of the donors excluded 15 to 20 rarely observed V segments, including chromosome 9 orphons, because counts were too low. In vitro tests confirmed that a few of the cytomegalovirus-associated TCR beta chains recognize cytomegalovirus antigens. When HLA alleles, especially DR and DQ, strongly co-occurred, TCR associations were difficult to assign to individual alleles. The classifier was reported to diagnose cytomegalovirus status with high specificity and sensitivity in both the original cohort and the validation cohort. Immune exposure information for the cohort was limited to CMV serostatus. An earlier analysis of approximately 590 of the donors showed that most TCR beta V segments appeared in productive rearrangements either about 90% or about 30% of the time, which broadly matched IMGT annotations. According to a later analysis, TCR association rates differed among HLA loci, with DRB1 alleles showing the most associated TCRs and HLA-C alleles showing the fewest. Presence/absence analyses assumed roughly uniform sequencing depth across donors, an assumption that may not hold. Specific HLA alleles were associated with some 15,000 TCR beta sequences at a false discovery rate of 0.05 in a later analysis. In the study, approximately 160 TCR beta chains were listed as associated with cytomegalovirus. It was suggested by the authors that the approach could potentially be generalized to other disease states and immunological phenotypes. Compared with equally common non-associated chains, HLA-associated TCR beta chains in a later analysis were more clonally expanded and had lower generation probabilities. A further reported finding was that TCR beta sequences accurately predicted the HLA-A and HLA-B alleles for most subjects in the first cohort. Most CMV-associated TCR beta chains appeared to be HLA-restricted in a later analysis, and the HLA associations seemed to be driven largely by CMV exposure. Correlated functional status among segregating V segments might reflect linkage disequilibrium, but an unknown experimental factor could not be ruled out. V-gene and J-gene trimming of TCR beta chains was associated with a missense DCLRE1C variant in a later genetic analysis, and the association was replicated in an independent cohort. Because HLA typing was missing for some donors at each locus, association tests included only the typed subset. Most TCR sequences were seen in very few donors, while some public TCRs were found in many individuals. Compared with the 666-donor mean, donors in an Asian-associated ancestry cluster had fewer N-insertions in productive TCRs, according to a later genetic analysis. The 87-base-pair reads could not distinguish some IMGT-functional V segments, including TRBV6-2 and TRBV6-3, so those segments were excluded. Several of the top co-occurrence clusters appeared to be linked to parvovirus B19, influenza, CMV and Epstein-Barr virus, according to a later analysis. The cohort was sequenced for TCR beta chains only, and without alpha or paired-chain data the features that could be detected were limited.

The cohort consisted of 600 to 750 healthy bone marrow donors. Cohort members were all nominally healthy when sampled, although unrecorded immune exposures were likely present. The donor tested CMV seropositive, placing the donor among the 289 seropositive members of the cohort. A peripheral blood sample was collected from each donor, and TCR beta sequencing was performed on peripheral blood mononuclear cells. The Qiagen DNeasy Blood Extraction Kit was used to extract genomic DNA from the blood cell samples. Libraries were prepared through the immunoSEQ multiplex PCR assay. A mixture of 60 forward primers for TCR Vbeta segments and 13 reverse primers for TCR Jbeta segments was used in the multiplex PCR. The CDR3 region of rearranged TCR beta genes was amplified from genomic DNA with a multiplex PCR assay. Amplified TCR beta libraries were sequenced as 87-base-pair reads on the Illumina HiSeq System. Per the source publication's procedure: In a later analysis, roughly 80 million unique TCR beta chains were counted across the roughly 670 repertoires, and roughly 10 million of these chains were shared by at least two donors. To remove PCR and sequencing errors, raw reads were error-corrected and collapsed into unique sequences using a nearest-neighbor algorithm that merged closely related sequences. CDR3 sequences were aligned to IMGT reference sequences to assign V, D and J gene segments. Each retained sequence needed at least a six-nucleotide match to both a V gene segment and a J gene segment. A rearrangement was called productive if the CDR3 had no stop codons and remained in frame with V and J, and every other rearrangement was called non-productive. CDR3 was defined according to IMGT convention as the region running from the second conserved V-encoded cysteine to the conserved J-encoded phenylalanine. The earlier analysis of 587 of the donors excluded any sequence lacking an unambiguous match to a single V gene segment. In an earlier analysis of several hundred of the donors, V segments were called functional above 56.7% productive rearrangements and were called segregating when the between-donor standard deviation exceeded 5%. A statistical classification framework was built to diagnose cytomegalovirus status from the catalog of TCR beta chain sequences. In a later analysis, V and J genes were assigned by comparing TCR nucleotide sequences against IMGT/GENE-DB human TR gene sequences. A later analysis assigned CDR3 sequences and most-parsimonious VDJ recombination scenarios with the TCRdist pipeline. In a later analysis, each TCR beta chain was defined by its CDR3 amino acid sequence together with its V-gene family, and reads lacking a unique V-gene family were excluded. As a way to deal with suspected cross-contamination and a sequencing artifact, a later analysis dropped over 550 nucleotide sequences that were highly shared and had low generation probability. For each public chain, a later analysis derived a clonal expansion index from normalized ranks of inferred template counts within each repertoire. A later analysis computed generation probabilities with a VDJ recombination model fitted to out-of-frame rearrangements, and checked the results against IGoR. Hypergeometric tests were used in a later analysis to score TCR-TCR, TCR-HLA and TCR-CMV co-occurrence, with a repertoire-size bias correction applied to the TCR pairs. In a later analysis, false discovery rates were estimated by permuting HLA or CMV assignments 20 times. A later analysis grouped co-occurring TCRs with DBSCAN, adding TCRdist sequence similarity when clustering within HLA-allele-positive subsets. Repertoires with fewer than 30,000 or more than 120,000 public chains, plus five repertoires with anomalous nucleotide sharing, were excluded from co-occurrence clustering. The source is immuneACCESS, and TCRdb retained only in-frame sequences with V and J called. Part of the clones is not carried over; for the studies checked, unresolved V genes explain less than half of this, and the remainder is unexplained. V, J and clone size are taken as reported in that table, and D and trimming were inferred from the DNA itself. Within this sample are more than 110,000 clones, with roughly 80% of them counted one time only. Of the sample, around 4.1% falls within the top ten clones.

CDR1 MNHEY and CDR2 SMNVEV are derived from the germline V gene (reference sequence). Trimming leaves V shorter by 6 bases and J shorter by 2 bases, with the junction holding 6 bases beyond the gene matches. Taken from cysteine to phenylalanine, the CDR3 has 15 residues. The only DNA kept is the CDR3, 45 bases in frame from the first base. Sequences were obtained from PBMCs. The clonotype was recovered from a man in his forties in good health and CMV-seropositive. Rearrangement joined TRBV27 to TRBJ2-1, with TRBD2 identical over 8 junction bases. The nucleotide sequence reads TGTGCCAGCAGCTTGAGCGGGGGCCCCTACAATGAGCAGTTCTTC. The translation is CASSLSGGPYNEQFF.